This T cell receptor (beta chain) was identified in a study of T cells in Graves' hyperthyroidism and ophthalmopathy. The PBMCs were sourced from fresh peripheral blood (about 9.6 ml). The CDR3 is 15 amino acids. Looked up from germline, CDR1 is SGHVS and CDR2 is FNYEAQ. Trimming removed 1 base from V and 1 base from J; junction bases left unmatched: 2. RNA transcripts yielded amplified TCR beta CDR3 regions. With the HTBI primer set, the TCR CDR3 went through a first round of RT-PCR. MiXCR, applied by TCRdb to the multiplex PCR reads, yields one record per CDR3 protein. Of fewer than 350,000 distinct CDR3 sequences listed, roughly 15% are singletons.

The receptor's source is a woman in her thirties or forties with Graves' hyperthyroidism. Sequenced material: blood. The chain uses TRBV7-6 and TRBJ2-7, with 9 bases that match TRBD1. The CDR3 protein is CASSLGGTGSYEQYF. The CDR3 nucleotides are TGTGCCAGCAGCTTAGGAGGGACAGGGTCCTACGAGCAGTACTTC.